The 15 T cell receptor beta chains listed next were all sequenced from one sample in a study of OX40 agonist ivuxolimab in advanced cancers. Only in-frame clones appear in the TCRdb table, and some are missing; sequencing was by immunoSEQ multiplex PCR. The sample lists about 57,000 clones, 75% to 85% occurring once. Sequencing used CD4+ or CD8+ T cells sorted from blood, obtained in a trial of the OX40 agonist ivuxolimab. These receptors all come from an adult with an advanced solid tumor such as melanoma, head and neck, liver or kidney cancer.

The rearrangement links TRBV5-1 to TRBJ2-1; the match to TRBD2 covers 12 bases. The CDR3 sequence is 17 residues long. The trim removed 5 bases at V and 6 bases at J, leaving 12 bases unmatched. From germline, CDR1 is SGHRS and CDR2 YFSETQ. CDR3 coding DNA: TGCGCCAGCAGTCGGTTTGCTAGCGGGAGGGAACCCAATGAGCAGTTCTTC. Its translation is CASSRFASGREPNEQFF. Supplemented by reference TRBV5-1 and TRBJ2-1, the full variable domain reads KAGVTQTPRYLIKTRGQQVTLSCSPISGHRSVSWYQQTPGQGLQFLFEYFSETQRNKGNFPGRFSGRQFSNSRSEMNVSTLELGDSALYLCASSRFASGREPNEQFFGPGTRLTVL.

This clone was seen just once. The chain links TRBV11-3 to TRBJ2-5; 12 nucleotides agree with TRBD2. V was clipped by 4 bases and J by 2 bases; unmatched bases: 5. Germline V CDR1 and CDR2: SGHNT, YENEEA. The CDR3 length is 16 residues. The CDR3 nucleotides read TGTGCCAGCAGCTCCGGACTAGCGGGAAGTCAAGAGACCCAGTACTTC. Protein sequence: CASSSGLAGSQETQYF.

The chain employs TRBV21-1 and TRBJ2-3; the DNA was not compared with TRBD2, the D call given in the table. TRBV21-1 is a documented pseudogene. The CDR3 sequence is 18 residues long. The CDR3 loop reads CASSRRRREADSTDTQYF. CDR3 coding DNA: TGTGCCAGCTCCCGGCGGCGGCGGGAGGCGGATAGCACAGATACGCAGTATTTT.

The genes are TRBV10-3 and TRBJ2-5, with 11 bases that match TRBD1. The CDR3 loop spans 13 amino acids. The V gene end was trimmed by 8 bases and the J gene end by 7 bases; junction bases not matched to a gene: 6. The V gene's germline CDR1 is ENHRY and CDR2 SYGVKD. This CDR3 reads CAIGTGGSGTQYF. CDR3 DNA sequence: TGTGCCATCGGGACAGGGGGTAGCGGGACCCAGTACTTC.

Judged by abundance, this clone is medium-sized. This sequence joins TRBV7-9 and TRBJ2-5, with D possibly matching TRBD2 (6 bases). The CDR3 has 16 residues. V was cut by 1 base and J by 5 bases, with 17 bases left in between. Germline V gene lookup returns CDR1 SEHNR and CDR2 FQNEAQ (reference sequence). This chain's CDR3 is CASSLGSGSGSETQYF. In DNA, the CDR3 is TGTGCCAGCAGCTTAGGATCAGGGTCCGGGAGTGAGACCCAGTACTTC.

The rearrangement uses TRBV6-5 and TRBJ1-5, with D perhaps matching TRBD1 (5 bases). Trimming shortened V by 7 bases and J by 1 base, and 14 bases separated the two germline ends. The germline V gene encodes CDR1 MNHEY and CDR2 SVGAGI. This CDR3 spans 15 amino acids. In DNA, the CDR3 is TGTGCCAGCACTCCGGATGGGGCAAGCAATCAGCCCCAGCATTTT. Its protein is CASTPDGASNQPQHF.

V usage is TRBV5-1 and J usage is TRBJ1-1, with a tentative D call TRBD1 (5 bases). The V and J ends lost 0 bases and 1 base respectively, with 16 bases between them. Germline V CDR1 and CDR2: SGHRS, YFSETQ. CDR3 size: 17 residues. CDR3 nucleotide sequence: TGCGCCAGCAGCTTGGGGCAAAGTTGGGGCCAGAACACTGAAGCTTTCTTT. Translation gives CASSLGQSWGQNTEAFF.

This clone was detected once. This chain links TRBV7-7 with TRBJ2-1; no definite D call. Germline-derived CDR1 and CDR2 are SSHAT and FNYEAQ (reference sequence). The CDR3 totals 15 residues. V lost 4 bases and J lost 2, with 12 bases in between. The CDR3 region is CASSSSPSTYNEQFF. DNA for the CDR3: TGTGCCAGCAGCTCCTCCCCCTCAACCTACAATGAGCAGTTCTTC.

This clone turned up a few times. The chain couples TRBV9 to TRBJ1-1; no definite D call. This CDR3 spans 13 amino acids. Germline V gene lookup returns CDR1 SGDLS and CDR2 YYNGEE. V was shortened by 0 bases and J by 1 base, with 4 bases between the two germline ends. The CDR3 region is CASSVDWNTEAFF. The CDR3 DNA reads TGTGCCAGCAGCGTAGACTGGAACACTGAAGCTTTCTTT.

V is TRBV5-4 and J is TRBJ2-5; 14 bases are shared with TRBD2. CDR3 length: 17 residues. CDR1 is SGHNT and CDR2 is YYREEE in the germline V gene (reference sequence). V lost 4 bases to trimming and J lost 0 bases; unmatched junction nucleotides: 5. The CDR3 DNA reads TGTGCCAGCAGCCTGGGACTAGCGGGAGCGAACCAAGAGACCCAGTACTTC. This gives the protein CASSLGLAGANQETQYF. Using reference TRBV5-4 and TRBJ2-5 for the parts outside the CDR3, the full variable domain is ETGVTQSPTHLIKTRGQQVTLRCSSQSGHNTVSWYQQALGQGPQFIFQYYREEENGRGNFPPRFSGLQFPNYSSELNVNALELDDSALYLCASSLGLAGANQETQYFGPGTRLLVL.

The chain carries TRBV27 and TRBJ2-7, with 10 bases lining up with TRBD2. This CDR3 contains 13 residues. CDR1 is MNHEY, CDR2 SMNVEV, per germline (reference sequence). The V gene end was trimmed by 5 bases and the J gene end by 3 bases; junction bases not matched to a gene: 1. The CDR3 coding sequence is TGTGCCAGCAGTCGACTAGCGGGCTACGAGCAGTACTTC. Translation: CASSRLAGYEQYF.

CDR3 bases: TGCAGCGTTGGGGTAACAAACAATGAGCAGTTCTTC. It yields the protein CSVGVTNNEQFF. This chain links TRBV29-1 with TRBJ2-1; no definite D call. Germline V gene sequence: CDR1 SQVTM, CDR2 ANQGSEA. The CDR3 runs 12 residues. The V gene lost 4 bases and the J gene lost 5 bases, with 9 bases spanning the gap.

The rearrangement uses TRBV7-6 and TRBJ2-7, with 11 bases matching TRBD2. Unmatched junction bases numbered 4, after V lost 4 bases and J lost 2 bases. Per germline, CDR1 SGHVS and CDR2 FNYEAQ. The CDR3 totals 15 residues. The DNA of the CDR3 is TGTGCCAGCAGCTCGGGACTAGCGGATACCTACGAGCAGTACTTC. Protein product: CASSSGLADTYEQYF.

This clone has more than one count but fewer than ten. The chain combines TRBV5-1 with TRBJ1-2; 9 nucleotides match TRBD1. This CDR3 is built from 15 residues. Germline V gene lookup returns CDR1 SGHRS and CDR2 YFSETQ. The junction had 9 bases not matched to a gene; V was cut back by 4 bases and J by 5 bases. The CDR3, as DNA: TGCGCCAGCAGCCCTCGACAGGGGGGAATGTATGGCTACACCTTC. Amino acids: CASSPRQGGMYGYTF.

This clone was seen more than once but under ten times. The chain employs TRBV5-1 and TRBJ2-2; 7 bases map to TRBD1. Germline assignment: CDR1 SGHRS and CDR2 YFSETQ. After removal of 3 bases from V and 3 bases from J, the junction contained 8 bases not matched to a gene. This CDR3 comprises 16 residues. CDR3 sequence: CASSSRRGTDTGELFF. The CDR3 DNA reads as TGCGCCAGCAGCTCCAGGAGAGGGACAGACACCGGGGAGCTGTTTTTT.